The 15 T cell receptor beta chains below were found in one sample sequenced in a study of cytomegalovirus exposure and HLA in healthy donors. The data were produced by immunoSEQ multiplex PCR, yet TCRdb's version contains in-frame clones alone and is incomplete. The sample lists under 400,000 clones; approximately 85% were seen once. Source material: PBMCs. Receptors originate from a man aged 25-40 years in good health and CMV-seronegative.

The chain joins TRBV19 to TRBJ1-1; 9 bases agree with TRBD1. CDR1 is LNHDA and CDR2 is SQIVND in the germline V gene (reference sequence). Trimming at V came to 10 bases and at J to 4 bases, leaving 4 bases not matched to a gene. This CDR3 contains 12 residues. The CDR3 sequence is CATLTGGTEAFF. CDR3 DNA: TGTGCCACCCTGACAGGGGGCACTGAAGCTTTCTTT.

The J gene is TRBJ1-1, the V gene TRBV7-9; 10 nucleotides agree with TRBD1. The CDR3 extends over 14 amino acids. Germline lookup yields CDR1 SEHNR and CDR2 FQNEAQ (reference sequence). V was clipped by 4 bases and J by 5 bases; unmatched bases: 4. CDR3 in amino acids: CASSSKDRGTEAFF. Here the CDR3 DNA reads TGTGCCAGCAGCTCTAAGGACAGGGGGACTGAAGCTTTCTTT.

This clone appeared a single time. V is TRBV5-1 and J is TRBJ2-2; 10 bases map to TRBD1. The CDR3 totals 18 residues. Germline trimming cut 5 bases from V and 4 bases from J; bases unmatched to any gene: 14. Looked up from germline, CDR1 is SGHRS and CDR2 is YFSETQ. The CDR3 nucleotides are TGCGCCAGCAGTACAGGACAGGGGGGATTCCAGACCACCGGGGAGCTGTTTTTT. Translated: CASSTGQGGFQTTGELFF.

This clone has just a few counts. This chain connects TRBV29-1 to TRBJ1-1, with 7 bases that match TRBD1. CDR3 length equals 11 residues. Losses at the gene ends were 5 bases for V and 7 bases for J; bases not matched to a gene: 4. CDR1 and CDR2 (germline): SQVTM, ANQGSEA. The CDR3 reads CSVLQGFEAFF. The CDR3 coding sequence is TGCAGCGTTTTACAGGGGTTTGAAGCTTTCTTT.

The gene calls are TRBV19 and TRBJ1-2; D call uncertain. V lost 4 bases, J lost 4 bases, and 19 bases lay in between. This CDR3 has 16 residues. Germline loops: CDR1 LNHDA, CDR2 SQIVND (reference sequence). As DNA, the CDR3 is TGTGCCAGTAGTAACTTATACGGGTCCTTCTTCTATGGCTACACCTTC. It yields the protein CASSNLYGSFFYGYTF.

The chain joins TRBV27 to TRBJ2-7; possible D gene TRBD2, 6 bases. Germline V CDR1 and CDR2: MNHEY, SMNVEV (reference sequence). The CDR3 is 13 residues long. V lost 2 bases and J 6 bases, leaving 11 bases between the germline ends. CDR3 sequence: CASSLGTLREQYF. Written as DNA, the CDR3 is TGTGCCAGCAGTTTAGGGACTCTGCGCGAGCAGTACTTC.

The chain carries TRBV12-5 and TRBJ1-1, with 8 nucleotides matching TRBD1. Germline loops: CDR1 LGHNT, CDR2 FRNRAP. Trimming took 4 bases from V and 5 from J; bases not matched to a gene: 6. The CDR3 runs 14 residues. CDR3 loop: CASGWTGSATEAFF. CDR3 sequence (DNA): TGTGCTAGTGGTTGGACAGGGTCGGCGACTGAAGCTTTCTTT.

This chain's CDR3 is CASSPPGGGETQYF. CDR3 coding DNA: TGTGCCAGCAGCCCCCCAGGGGGAGGAGAGACCCAGTACTTC. The V call is TRBV9, the J call TRBJ2-5, with TRBD1 as a possible D gene (7 bases). CDR1 SGDLS and CDR2 YYNGEE come from the germline V gene. The CDR3 covers 14 residues. Trimming removed 4 bases from V and 4 bases from J, with 14 bases in between.

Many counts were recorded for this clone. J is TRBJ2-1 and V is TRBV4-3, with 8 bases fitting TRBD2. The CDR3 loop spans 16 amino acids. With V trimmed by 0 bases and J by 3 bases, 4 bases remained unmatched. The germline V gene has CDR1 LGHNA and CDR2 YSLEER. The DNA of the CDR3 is TGCGCCAGCAGCCAAGAGGGTAGCGGGAACTACAATGAGCAGTTCTTC. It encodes CASSQEGSGNYNEQFF.

The CDR3 protein is CASSLEMEGEAFF. In nucleotides, the CDR3 is TGTGCCAGCAGCCTAGAAATGGAGGGTGAAGCTTTCTTT. The genes are TRBV5-6 and TRBJ1-1; D is ambiguous. From germline, CDR1 is SGHDT and CDR2 YYEEEE. V lost 4 bases and J lost 7, with 14 bases in between. The CDR3 is 13 amino acids.

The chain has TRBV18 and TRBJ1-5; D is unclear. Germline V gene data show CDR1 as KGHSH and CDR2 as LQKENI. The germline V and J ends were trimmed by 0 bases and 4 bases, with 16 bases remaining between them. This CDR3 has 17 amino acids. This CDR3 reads CASSPPSKEGRNQPQHF. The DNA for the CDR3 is TGTGCCAGCTCACCACCCTCGAAGGAAGGGAGGAATCAGCCCCAGCATTTT.

As DNA, the CDR3 is TGTGCCAGCAGTTTCGACAGGCGAAGCTACGAGCAGTACTTC. This translates into CASSFDRRSYEQYF. The gene calls are TRBV6-5 and TRBJ2-7; a weak D match, TRBD1 (6 bases). The CDR3 spans 14 residues. V dropped 4 bases and J dropped 3 bases, with 13 bases sitting between them. Per the germline V gene, CDR1 is MNHEY and CDR2 is SVGAGI.

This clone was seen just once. CDR3 sequence reads: CASSTRAGANVLTF. Here the CDR3 DNA reads TGTGCCAGCTCTACGAGGGCTGGGGCCAACGTCCTGACTTTC. The chain carries TRBV18 and TRBJ2-6; D is perhaps TRBD2 (5 bases). CDR3 length: 14 residues. V was clipped by 6 bases and J by 2 bases, with 8 bases between them. The germline gives CDR1 KGHSH, CDR2 LQKENI.

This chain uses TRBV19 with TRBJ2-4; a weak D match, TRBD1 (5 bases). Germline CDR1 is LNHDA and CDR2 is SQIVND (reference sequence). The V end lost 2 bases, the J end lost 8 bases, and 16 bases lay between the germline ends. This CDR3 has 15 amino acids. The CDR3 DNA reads TGTGCCAGTAGTATACCTCTGGGGCCCCTTGACATTCAGTACTTC. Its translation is CASSIPLGPLDIQYF.

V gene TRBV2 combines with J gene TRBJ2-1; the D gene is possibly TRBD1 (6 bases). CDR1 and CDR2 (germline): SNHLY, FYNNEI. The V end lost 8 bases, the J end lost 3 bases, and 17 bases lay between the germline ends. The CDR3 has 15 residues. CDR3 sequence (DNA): TGTGCCAGCTCGAGAGACCGGGACATCTACAATGAGCAGTTCTTC. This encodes CASSRDRDIYNEQFF.